This T cell receptor beta chain was recovered during a study of blood T cell repertoires in COVID-19 (dated by TCRdb to between 2020 and 2021). Turning to the overall study: Collaborator samples came from the United States, Italy and Spain and covered acute and convalescent phases of COVID-19. Where available, HLA class I and class II types were taken from metadata supplied by the sample provider and were not determined by assay-based typing. A de-identified subject ID, COVID-19 status, age in years and sex were almost always included in the sample metadata. The prospective study material was composed of cDNA or gDNA derived from T cells, B-cell-depleted T cells, or PBMCs. The dataset comprised deeply sampled blood TCRbeta repertoires from subjects exposed to, actively infected with, or recovered from COVID-19. The repertoires were released in a freely available public database intended as a resource for research on the immune response to SARS-CoV-2. The samples were drawn from two sources: the first 160 participants of the ongoing ImmuneRACE study, and over 1,000 subjects contributed by 6 global collaborators. Summary of the overall study and its limitations: The amount of clinical and demographic metadata varied by source and participant and was provided uncurated.

Comments on this clone: Its antigen is currently not known. Base qualities are missing; no much larger clone stands one base away.

In the prospective study, participants were about 18 to 95 years old, resided in 24 geographic areas of the United States, and were enrolled through a virtual design. Cohort assignment in the prospective study relied on participant-reported clinical history from a screening survey and a study questionnaire. ImmuneRACE Cohort 3 recovered participants were defined by two consecutive negative NP/OP PCR tests, healthcare professional clearance, or symptom resolution. Mobile phlebotomists in the prospective study collected whole blood, serum and a nasopharyngeal or oropharyngeal swab from every participant. Prospective study participants could optionally give additional blood draws and questionnaires over a 2-month period. Before DNA extraction, blood samples from the prospective study were shipped at room temperature or frozen. TCRbeta CDR3 regions were amplified from genomic DNA by means of the immunoSEQ Assay, a bias-controlled multiplex PCR. The original pipeline was this. Within the assay, amplification of reference gene primers was used to estimate how many nucleated cells each sample contained. To quantify the absolute abundance of each unique TCRbeta CDR3 rearrangement, sequence reads were collapsed and filtered. Productive Simpson clonality was computed per sample as the square root of Simpson's diversity index over productive rearrangements. Sourced from immuneACCESS, this table was stored by TCRdb with only in-frame sequences that have V and J called. A share of the clones is absent; for the studies checked, an unresolved V gene accounts for under half, and the remainder has no known explanation. The D gene and trimming were derived from the DNA, and the V and J assignments and clone size from that table. This sample lists around 470,000 clones; roughly 87% were detected once. 0.55% to 0.75% of the sample belongs to the ten largest clones.

The CDR3 contains 15 residues, cysteine and phenylalanine counted. Just CDR3 DNA is preserved here, 45 bases in frame from base 1. As encoded in the germline V gene (reference sequence), CDR1 is MNHEY while CDR2 is SMNVEV. For this chain, trimming is 2 bases at the V end and 4 bases at the J end, and the number of junction bases without a gene match is 5. This clonotype was sampled from a young man who had recovered from COVID-19. The sequenced sample consisted of PBMCs or T cells enriched from blood (not recorded which). The chain joins TRBV27 to TRBJ2-3; TRBD2 aligns with 8 central bases. In nucleotides, the sequence is TGTGCCAGCAGTTTAAGCGGGAGTTTCGCAGATACGCAGTATTTT. This codes for CASSLSGSFADTQYF.